This is a list of T cell receptor beta chains from one sample in a study of blood T cell repertoires in COVID-19. The repertoire was sequenced with immunoSEQ multiplex PCR; TCRdb's copy has only in-frame clones and lacks some. The table has a few hundred thousand clones, around 88% seen once. The source material was peripheral blood. These TCRs come from a woman aged 25-40 years who had recovered from COVID-19. The CDR3 runs from the conserved cysteine through the conserved F or W. D genes are given only for firm matches. A row's size may be missing; if present it is once, few, many or a size class.

v_call,clone_size,d_call,j_call,cdr3_nt,cdr3_aa
TRBV2,.,.,TRBJ2-2,TGTGCCAGCACGACAGAATCAGTCACCGGGGAGCTGTTTTTT,CASTTESVTGELFF
TRBV27,.,TRBD1,TRBJ1-2,TGTGCCAGCAGTCTTCCGGACAGGAACAAAGGCGGCTACACCTTC,CASSLPDRNKGGYTF
TRBV10-3,.,TRBD2,TRBJ2-7,TGTGCCATCACTTCCGGGACTAACCCCGACGAGCAGTACTTC,CAITSGTNPDEQYF
TRBV6-2/TRBV6-3,.,TRBD1,TRBJ2-7,TGTGCCAGCAGCCCTACAATTCAGGGGGCGAAGAGTTACGAGCAGTACTTC,CASSPTIQGAKSYEQYF
TRBV9,.,TRBD1,TRBJ2-5,TGTGCCAGCAGCGTCCCGGGACAGGGAGAGACCCAGTACTTC,CASSVPGQGETQYF
TRBV3-1/TRBV3-2,.,TRBD2,TRBJ2-2,TGTGCCAGCAGCCAAGTTACTCGCGGGAGGACGGACACCGGGGAGCTGTTTTTT,CASSQVTRGRTDTGELFF
TRBV9,.,.,TRBJ1-1,TGTGCCAGCAGCCCCGTTGGAGTAATGAACACTGAAGCTTTCTTT,CASSPVGVMNTEAFF
TRBV6-1,.,.,TRBJ2-7,TGTGCCAGCAGTGAAGCGTTGGGAGGACTCTACGAGCAGTACTTC,CASSEALGGLYEQYF
TRBV5-6,.,.,TRBJ2-7,TGTGCCAGCAGCTGGGGGACACCAAACCCCTACGAGCAGTACTTC,CASSWGTPNPYEQYF
TRBV9,.,.,TRBJ2-7,TGTGCCAGCAGCGTCCGCAGCGGTAGGACCTACGAGCAGTACTTC,CASSVRSGRTYEQYF
TRBV19,once,.,TRBJ2-7,TGTGCCAGTAGTATCGGAGGCCATTACGAGCAGTACTTC,CASSIGGHYEQYF
TRBV9,.,.,TRBJ1-2,TGTGCCAGCAGCGTAGCTAGCACAACCGCCGGCTACACCTTC,CASSVASTTAGYTF
TRBV15,.,.,TRBJ2-7,TGTGCCACCAGCAGAGGGCCCGGGAGCTCCTACGAGCAGTACTTC,CATSRGPGSSYEQYF
TRBV28,once,TRBD1,TRBJ2-7,TGTGCCAGCAGTTCATGGACAGGGGACTACGAGCAGTACTTC,CASSSWTGDYEQYF
TRBV2,few,TRBD2,TRBJ2-7,TGTGCCAGCAGTGAACGGGAGGGGTACGAGCAGTACTTC,CASSEREGYEQYF
TRBV2,few,TRBD1,TRBJ2-1,TGTGCCAGCAGAGGCGACAGGGGGGACTACAATGAGCAGTTCTTC,CASRGDRGDYNEQFF
TRBV7-9,.,.,TRBJ1-5,TGTGCCAGCAGCCACGACAGGTTCGGCAATCAGCCCCAGCATTTT,CASSHDRFGNQPQHF
TRBV5-1,.,TRBD1,TRBJ2-7,TGCGCCAGCAGCCTCGGGACAGGCGGTGAGCAGTACTTC,CASSLGTGGEQYF
TRBV4-1,.,TRBD2,TRBJ2-1,TGCGCCAGCAGTCAACTAGCGGGGGGACACCATGAGCAGTTCTTC,CASSQLAGGHHEQFF
TRBV19,.,TRBD1,TRBJ1-1,TGTGCCAGTAATACAGGGGGGAACACTGAAGCTTTCTTT,CASNTGGNTEAFF
TRBV19,.,.,TRBJ2-1,TGTGCCAGTAGTATCCCCCGACTTAGCGGAGTACAGTTCTTC,CASSIPRLSGVQFF
TRBV28,.,TRBD1,TRBJ2-7,TGTGCCACTTTAGAGGGGACAGGGAGAACCTACGAGCAGTACTTC,CATLEGTGRTYEQYF
TRBV11-2,few,.,TRBJ2-7,TGTGCCAGCAGCTTAGTTTCCGGGTACGAGCAGTACTTC,CASSLVSGYEQYF
TRBV2,.,.,TRBJ1-2,TGTGCCAGCAGTGAATGGGGAGGGGGCTACACCTTC,CASSEWGGGYTF
TRBV10-2,.,.,TRBJ2-2,TGCGCCAGCAGACTGCTAGCAGTCACCGGGGAGCTGTTTTTT,CASRLLAVTGELFF
TRBV18,.,TRBD1,TRBJ1-1,TGTGCCAGCTCACCTAGTTTGCTACCGGGACAGGGAAACACTGAAGCTTTCTTT,CASSPSLLPGQGNTEAFF
TRBV18,once,.,TRBJ1-4,TGTGCCAGCTCACCGGACAGAATATTTGAAAAACTGTTTTTT,CASSPDRIFEKLFF
TRBV23-1,.,TRBD2,TRBJ2-1,TGCGCCAGCAGTTACCCGCCTCTTAGCGGGGGGGTAGATTACAATGAGCAGTTCTTC,CASSYPPLSGGVDYNEQFF
TRBV19,.,.,TRBJ1-1,TGTGCCAGTAGTATAACAGGCTTGAACACTGAAGCTTTCTTT,CASSITGLNTEAFF
TRBV5-1,.,.,TRBJ2-2,TGCGCCAGCAGCACCGGCCGGGTCAACACCGGGGAGCTGTTTTTT,CASSTGRVNTGELFF
TRBV19,.,TRBD1,TRBJ1-4,TGTGCCAGTAGTCTCAGACAGGGAGGAGCAGAAAAACTGTTTTTT,CASSLRQGGAEKLFF
TRBV24-1,.,.,TRBJ2-1,TGTGCCACCAGTGATCCAGACAGACCCTACAATGAGCAGTTCTTC,CATSDPDRPYNEQFF
TRBV5-1,.,TRBD2,TRBJ2-1,TGCGCCAGCAGCTTGGGGCTAGCGGGAGGACCCCGCGGGGGGTCCTACAATGAGCAGTTCTTC,CASSLGLAGGPRGGSYNEQFF
TRBV4-1,few,TRBD1,TRBJ1-4,TGCGCCAGCAGCTGGGGAGAGGGGACAGGGCATGAAAAACTGTTTTTT,CASSWGEGTGHEKLFF
TRBV10-3,.,TRBD2,TRBJ2-1,TGTGCCATCAGTGAGTCTCAGCGGGGGTCCTACAATGAGCAGTTCTTC,CAISESQRGSYNEQFF
TRBV7-9,.,.,TRBJ2-7,TGTGCCAGCAGCCCTAGCCGGAGCTACGAGCAGTACTTC,CASSPSRSYEQYF
TRBV19,.,TRBD2,TRBJ2-7,TGTGCCAGTAGTTCCGGGGGGATCTCCTACGAGCAGTACTTC,CASSSGGISYEQYF
TRBV7-9,.,TRBD2,TRBJ2-3,TGTGCCAGCAGCTTACTGGGACTAGCGGGGGATACAGATACGCAGTATTTT,CASSLLGLAGDTDTQYF
TRBV5-1,.,TRBD1,TRBJ1-1,TGCGCCAGCAGCTCCCAGGGGGACACTGAAGCTTTCTTT,CASSSQGDTEAFF
TRBV7-9,.,.,TRBJ2-7,TGTGCCAGCAGCTACAGAGGGGGATCCACCAGCTCCTACGAGCAGTACTTC,CASSYRGGSTSSYEQYF
TRBV5-6,.,.,TRBJ1-2,TGTGCCAGCAGCCTTGGGGCAGGAGGCTACACCTTC,CASSLGAGGYTF
TRBV7-6,.,.,TRBJ2-3,TGTGCCAGCAGCTTGAATAGTGCAGATACGCAGTATTTT,CASSLNSADTQYF
TRBV19,.,TRBD1,TRBJ2-1,TGTGCCAGTAGACCGCAGGGGGCCCCCTACAATGAGCAGTTCTTC,CASRPQGAPYNEQFF
TRBV4-2,.,.,TRBJ1-5,TGTGCCAGCAGCCCGACCAGCGGACGGGTAGAGGGCAATCAGCCCCAGCATTTT,CASSPTSGRVEGNQPQHF
TRBV2,.,.,TRBJ1-6,TGTGCCAGCAGTGGATCTGTGACAGCTAATTCACCCCTCCACTTT,CASSGSVTANSPLHF
TRBV1,.,.,TRBJ1-1,TGCACCAGCAGCCCTCACCTGGAGGGATGCACTGAAGCTTTCTTT,CTSSPHLEGCTEAFF
TRBV7-2,.,.,TRBJ2-5,TGTGCCAGCAGCTTAGCGTTTTTAGGGGCCCAGTACTTC,CASSLAFLGAQYF
TRBV11-3,once,TRBD1,TRBJ2-7,TGTGCCAGCAGCTCCGGGGACAGCTCCTACGAGCAGTACTTC,CASSSGDSSYEQYF
TRBV27,.,TRBD2,TRBJ2-3,TGTGCCAGCAGTTTATCGGGAGGGGCAGTGGACTCAGATACGCAGTATTTT,CASSLSGGAVDSDTQYF
TRBV27,.,TRBD2,TRBJ2-7,TGTGCCAGCAGTTTCCGTGGGGGGAGGGAGTACGAGCAGTACTTC,CASSFRGGREYEQYF
TRBV12-5,.,TRBD1,TRBJ1-4,TGTGCTAGTGGTTGGGAGGGACAGGGCATTAATGAAAAACTGTTTTTT,CASGWEGQGINEKLFF